This T cell receptor beta chain was captured by sequencing in a study of blood T cell repertoires in COVID-19. The overall study: Sites in the United States, Italy and Spain provided acute and convalescent COVID-19 samples. PBMCs, B-cell-depleted T cells, or T cells were the source of the cDNA or gDNA that made up the material.

In the source study's methods: Amplification of reference gene primers was used by the study to estimate nucleated cell counts. Method: immunoSEQ multiplex PCR; TCRdb's copy keeps in-frame clones and lacks some. V, J and clone size are taken as reported in that table, and D and trimming were inferred from the DNA itself. The sample holds about 200,000 clones; roughly nine tenths are singletons and the top ten take 0.78%. Germline values: CDR1 SGHVS, CDR2 FQNEAQ. Trimming took 5 bases from V and 2 from J, leaving 15 bases between them. There are 15 residues in the CDR3. The chain is built from TRBV7-8 and TRBJ1-2; tentatively, D is TRBD1 (5 bases). The sequence was collected from a woman aged 70-85 years with acute or convalescent COVID-19. Sequencing used peripheral blood. CDR3: CASSREGRRNYGYTF. CDR3 coding DNA: TGTGCCAGCAGCCGGGAGGGGAGACGAAACTATGGCTACACCTTC.